These 27 T cell receptor beta chains originate from one sample sequenced in a study of CD8 T cells in Susac syndrome. RNA amounts of about 0.5 to 1 ug underwent reverse transcription with random hexamers. TCRdb passed the immunoSEQ multiplex PCR reads through MiXCR, listing each CDR3 protein once. The sample lists tens of thousands of distinct CDR3 sequences; approximately 94% were seen once. Material for sequencing was CD8+ T cells from PBMCs. These receptors originate from a human donor in good health.

J is TRBJ2-5 and V is TRBV12-3 or TRBV12-4; 7 bases agree with TRBD1. There are 13 residues in the CDR3. The V segment lost 6 bases and the J segment 4 bases; nucleotides outside the gene matches: 5. The CDR3 protein is CASRLTGPETQYF. The CDR3, as DNA: TGTGCCAGCAGACTGACAGGGCCAGAGACCCAGTACTTC.

The V gene is TRBV3-1, the J gene TRBJ2-3; TRBD2 matches 10 bases. The CDR3 has 17 amino acids. CDR1 and CDR2 from the germline V gene are LGHDT and YNNKEL (reference sequence). The ends lost 2 bases at V and 2 bases at J; junction bases unmatched: 7. CDR3: CASSQSPGLAFTDTQYF. The CDR3 coding sequence is TGTGCCAGCAGCCAATCCCCGGGACTAGCGTTCACAGATACGCAGTATTTT.

The CDR3 DNA sequence: TGTGCCAGCAGTTTATTACCGAAAAACTATGGCTACACCTTC. This encodes CASSLLPKNYGYTF. This chain joins TRBV28 and TRBJ1-2, with D unresolved. Germline CDR1 reads MDHEN; CDR2 reads SYDVKM. Trimming stripped 1 base from V and 2 bases from J, with 8 bases between. This CDR3 comprises 14 residues.

The chain uses TRBV20-1 and TRBJ2-6, with D possibly TRBD2 on 6 matching bases. Germline values: CDR1 DFQATT, CDR2 SNEGSKA (reference sequence). The ends were cut back, 1 base at V and 0 bases at J, with 16 bases in the middle. The CDR3 has 18 residues. The DNA for the CDR3 is TGCAGTGCTAGAGTCTGGACTACCCCGGGCTCTGGGGCCAACGTCCTGACTTTC. Translated: CSARVWTTPGSGANVLTF.

V and J are TRBV12-3 or TRBV12-4 and TRBJ2-3, with D perhaps given as TRBD1 or TRBD2 (5 bases each). Trimming pared 3 bases from V and 7 bases from J, leaving 14 bases between. The CDR3 has 14 residues. CDR3 sequence (DNA): TGTGCCAGCAGTTTTGAGGGGAGCGCCCATACGCAGTATTTT. Translation: CASSFEGSAHTQYF.

The chain is built from TRBV9 and TRBJ1-1, with D possibly being TRBD1 (5 bases). This CDR3 spans 13 amino acids. Germline V gene data show CDR1 as SGDLS and CDR2 as YYNGEE. V lost 6 bases, J lost 4 bases, and 13 bases lay in between. The CDR3 sequence is CASIGGAGTEAFF. For the CDR3, the DNA is TGTGCCAGCATTGGAGGGGCTGGCACTGAAGCTTTCTTT.

This chain connects TRBV7-8 to TRBJ2-1; possibly TRBD1 or TRBD2 for D (5 bases each). This CDR3 contains 16 residues. Germline CDR1 and CDR2: SGHVS and FQNEAQ. V dropped 5 bases and J dropped 5 bases, with 19 bases sitting between them. This CDR3 reads CASSSVEIRGDNEQFF. The CDR3, as DNA: TGTGCCAGCAGCAGCGTTGAGATTAGAGGGGACAATGAGCAGTTCTTC.

The chain carries TRBV7-6 and TRBJ2-1; TRBD2 aligns across 7 bases. This CDR3 is built from 15 residues. Germline loops: CDR1 SGHVS, CDR2 FNYEAQ. V dropped 5 bases and J dropped 5; count of bases not matched to a gene: 9. The CDR3 sequence: CASSTPGTKNNEQFF. In nucleotides, the CDR3 is TGTGCCAGCAGCACTCCCGGGACTAAGAACAATGAGCAGTTCTTC.

This chain joins TRBV19 and TRBJ1-5; TRBD1 is a possible D gene (5 bases). V was shortened by 1 base and J by 6 bases, with 10 bases between the two germline ends. Germline CDR1 reads LNHDA; CDR2 reads SQIVND (reference sequence). The CDR3 has 14 residues. This CDR3 is CASSIGLGTQPQHF. The CDR3 DNA sequence: TGTGCCAGTAGTATAGGATTGGGGACTCAGCCCCAGCATTTT.

The V and J genes are TRBV9 and TRBJ2-3; 12 bases are a match to TRBD2. J was trimmed by 2 bases and V by 7 bases; bases with no gene match: 8. This CDR3 is 16 amino acids long. Germline-derived CDR1 and CDR2 are SGDLS and YYNGEE. The CDR3 DNA sequence: TGTGCCAGCGCGGGCCTAGCGGGAGGGGCCACAGATACGCAGTATTTT. The encoded protein is CASAGLAGGATDTQYF.

CDR3 sequence reads: CASSHPLAGTGANVLTF. For the CDR3, the DNA is TGTGCCAGCAGCCACCCTCTGGCAGGAACAGGGGCCAACGTCCTGACTTTC. The J gene is TRBJ2-6, the V gene TRBV7-9; D remains ambiguous. CDR3 length: 17 residues. Germline V CDR1 and CDR2: SEHNR, FQNEAQ (reference sequence). V was pared by 5 bases and J by 4 bases, with 18 bases between.

J is TRBJ2-7 and V is TRBV29-1; 8 bases are a match to TRBD1. Per germline, CDR1 SQVTM and CDR2 ANQGSEA. This CDR3 has 14 residues. V trimming: 6 bases; J trimming: 3 bases; junction bases outside the gene matches: 10. CDR3 in amino acids: CSVLGQDGVYEQYF. The CDR3 DNA reads TGCAGCGTCTTGGGACAGGATGGGGTCTACGAGCAGTACTTC.

The V call is TRBV4-3, the J call TRBJ1-1; D not certain. V shed 8 bases and J shed 1 base, with 11 bases lying between them. The CDR3 is made up of 13 amino acids. Germline CDR1 LGHNA, CDR2 YSLEER. Written as DNA, the CDR3 is TGCGCCAGCTCCGACTGGAGGAACACTGAAGCTTTCTTT. Amino acids: CASSDWRNTEAFF.

This rearrangement joins TRBV27 to TRBJ2-3; 13 nucleotides match TRBD2. V gave up 4 bases and J gave up 0 bases; unmatched junction bases: 1. This CDR3 is 16 amino acids long. In germline, CDR1 is MNHEY, CDR2 SMNVEV (reference sequence). The CDR3 sequence: CASSWGLAGSTDTQYF. CDR3 nucleotides: TGTGCCAGCAGTTGGGGACTAGCGGGGAGCACAGATACGCAGTATTTT.

The chain recombines TRBV29-1 with TRBJ2-7; maybe TRBD2 (7 bases). V shed 5 bases and J shed 2 bases, with 22 bases lying between them. The CDR3 loop spans 16 amino acids. Germline CDR1 SQVTM, CDR2 ANQGSEA. CDR3 DNA sequence: TGCAGCGTTTTCGGCGGGGGCCCCGGATTTGCCTACGAGCAGTACTTC. This encodes CSVFGGGPGFAYEQYF.

The V call is TRBV9, the J call TRBJ2-3, with D perhaps matching TRBD1 (5 bases). Germline V CDR1 and CDR2: SGDLS, YYNGEE. V lost 0 bases and J lost 4, with 12 bases in between. This CDR3 contains 15 residues. For the CDR3, the DNA is TGTGCCAGCAGCGTAGGCGGTACAGGCCCAGATACGCAGTATTTT. It yields the protein CASSVGGTGPDTQYF.

The rearrangement joins TRBV7-9 to TRBJ2-1; 9 nucleotides match TRBD2. The ends lost 2 bases at V and 4 bases at J; junction bases unmatched: 6. The CDR3 sequence is 16 residues long. CDR1 is SEHNR, CDR2 FQNEAQ, per germline (reference sequence). The CDR3 sequence is CASSLRSGRRYNEQFF. CDR3 bases: TGTGCCAGCAGCTTACGTAGCGGGAGAAGGTACAATGAGCAGTTCTTC. Filled out from reference TRBV7-9 and TRBJ2-1, the complete variable domain reads DTGVSQNPRHKITKRGQNVTFRCDPISEHNRLYWYRQTLGQGPEFLTYFQNEAQLEKSRLLSDRFSAERPKGSFSTLEIQRTEQGDSAMYLCASSLRSGRRYNEQFFGPGTRLTVL.

The chain combines TRBV2 with TRBJ1-2; D remains ambiguous. The germline V and J ends were trimmed by 5 bases and 5 bases, with 24 bases remaining between them. Looked up from germline, CDR1 is SNHLY and CDR2 is FYNNEI. This CDR3 has 17 amino acids. The CDR3 here is CASSHALDRPISYGYTF. CDR3 bases: TGTGCCAGCAGTCATGCCTTGGACCGACCTATCTCGTATGGCTACACCTTC. Together with reference TRBV2 and TRBJ1-2, the CDR3 gives the full variable domain: EPEVTQTPSHQVTQMGQEVILRCVPISNHLYFYWYRQILGQKVEFLVSFYNNEISEKSEIFDDQFSVERPDGSNFTLKIRSTKLEDSAMYFCASSHALDRPISYGYTFGSGTRLTVV.

The J gene is TRBJ2-1, the V gene TRBV7-8, with 7 positions matching TRBD2. This CDR3 region has 19 residues. Losses at the gene ends were 1 base for V and 1 base for J; bases not matched to a gene: 13. The germline gives CDR1 SGHVS, CDR2 FQNEAQ. The CDR3 DNA reads as TGTGCCAGCAGCTTAGATCTTACGGGGGGAAGAACATCCTACAATGAGCAGTTCTTC. This translates into CASSLDLTGGRTSYNEQFF.

The chain is built from TRBV27 and TRBJ2-1, with TRBD2 matching over 7 bases. V shed 6 bases and J 4 bases; nucleotides not matched to a gene: 12. The CDR3 is 16 residues long. Germline CDR1 reads MNHEY; CDR2 reads SMNVEV (reference sequence). CDR3 in DNA: TGTGCCAGCAGCCCCCGAAGCGGGACCCTTTACAATGAGCAGTTCTTC. Encoded protein: CASSPRSGTLYNEQFF.

The chain recombines TRBV7-2 with TRBJ2-3; TRBD2 is a possible D gene (5 bases). The CDR3 spans 14 residues. CDR1 is SGHTA, CDR2 FQGNSA, per germline. The V end was cut by 6 bases, the J end by 2 bases, with 12 bases between. CDR3 in DNA: TGTGCCAGCAGGAGATCGGGGAACACAGATACGCAGTATTTT. This translates into CASRRSGNTDTQYF.

The chain links TRBV7-9 to TRBJ2-7, with D hard to call. Germline lookup yields CDR1 SEHNR and CDR2 FQNEAQ (reference sequence). The CDR3 runs 13 residues. The ends were cut back, 6 bases at V and 0 bases at J, with 9 bases in the middle. CDR3 protein: CASRQTSSYEQYF. CDR3 nucleotide sequence: TGTGCCAGCAGACAAACGAGCTCCTACGAGCAGTACTTC. The full variable domain, its missing parts supplied by reference TRBV7-9 and TRBJ2-7, is DTGVSQNPRHKITKRGQNVTFRCDPISEHNRLYWYRQTLGQGPEFLTYFQNEAQLEKSRLLSDRFSAERPKGSFSTLEIQRTEQGDSAMYLCASRQTSSYEQYFGPGTRLTVT.

The rearrangement joins TRBV7-9 to TRBJ1-1; TRBD1 agrees at 9 bases. After removal of 9 bases from V and 4 bases from J, the junction contained 6 bases not matched to a gene. Germline V lookup: CDR1 SEHNR, CDR2 FQNEAQ (reference sequence). This CDR3 is built from 13 residues. The CDR3 coding sequence is TGTGCCAGTGAGGGACAGGGTTTCACTGAAGCTTTCTTT. Translating gives CASEGQGFTEAFF.

The chain couples TRBV9 to TRBJ2-7, with D maybe TRBD2 (5 bases). Germline V gene sequence: CDR1 SGDLS, CDR2 YYNGEE. The CDR3 contains 14 residues. V lost 4 bases and J 7 bases, leaving 18 bases between the germline ends. The CDR3 region is CASSPGRAWREQYF. The CDR3 coding sequence is TGTGCCAGCAGCCCCGGTCGGGCCTGGAGGGAGCAGTACTTC. The full variable domain, its missing parts supplied by reference TRBV9 and TRBJ2-7, is DSGVTQTPKHLITATGQRVTLRCSPRSGDLSVYWYQQSLDQGLQFLIQYYNGEERAKGNILERFSAQQFPDLHSELNLSSLELGDSALYFCASSPGRAWREQYFGPGTRLTVT.

The V call is TRBV5-1, the J call TRBJ2-7; D call uncertain. The CDR3 runs 11 residues. V was trimmed by 2 bases and J by 5 bases, leaving 5 bases between them. CDR1 and CDR2 (germline): SGHRS, YFSETQ. As DNA, the CDR3 is TGCGCCAGCAGCTTTAACCACGAGCAGTACTTC. This translates into CASSFNHEQYF.

The rearrangement links TRBV6-1 to TRBJ2-7, with 8 bases that match TRBD2. The CDR3 is made up of 17 amino acids. Germline-derived CDR1 and CDR2 are MNHNS and SASEGT. Losses at the gene ends were 5 bases for V and 2 bases for J; bases not matched to a gene: 14. The CDR3 bases are TGTGCCAGCAGTCCCCAAGAGGGACTAGGGTCCCCCTACGAGCAGTACTTC. Translating gives CASSPQEGLGSPYEQYF.

V and J are TRBV30 and TRBJ1-3; no reliable D call. The CDR3 runs 12 residues. V was pared by 4 bases and J by 3 bases, with 7 bases between. Germline CDR1 and CDR2: GTSNPN and SVGIG (reference sequence). The CDR3 reads CAWMTDGNTIYF. The CDR3 DNA sequence: TGTGCCTGGATGACGGATGGAAACACCATATATTTT.